This T cell receptor (beta chain) was recovered during a study of glioma-infiltrating T cells after dendritic cell vaccination. Study-wide context: Samples are from glioblastoma patients in Phase I and II dendritic cell vaccine trials. Autologous tumor lysate was loaded overnight onto monocyte-derived dendritic cells grown less than 8 days with IL-4 and GM-CSF.

Profiling relied on immunoSEQ multiplex PCR, and the TCRdb table lists in-frame clones only, not all of them. The table lists 72,000 or so clones, roughly 87% of them singletons, with about 2.3% in the top ten. This CDR3 is 13 amino acids long. CDR1 is SQVTM and CDR2 is ANQGSEA in the germline V gene. The V gene lost 1 base and the J gene lost 5 bases, with 10 bases spanning the gap. Time point described: after dendritic cell vaccination, including at tumor progression/relapse. V gene TRBV29-1 combines with J gene TRBJ2-3; D remains ambiguous. The sequenced sample was blood, obtained after dendritic cell vaccination. This TCR was recovered from a human donor with glioblastoma. In nucleotides, the CDR3 is TGCAGCGTTGAAGGTAGCCTGGTAGATACGCAGTATTTT. It specifies CSVEGSLVDTQYF.